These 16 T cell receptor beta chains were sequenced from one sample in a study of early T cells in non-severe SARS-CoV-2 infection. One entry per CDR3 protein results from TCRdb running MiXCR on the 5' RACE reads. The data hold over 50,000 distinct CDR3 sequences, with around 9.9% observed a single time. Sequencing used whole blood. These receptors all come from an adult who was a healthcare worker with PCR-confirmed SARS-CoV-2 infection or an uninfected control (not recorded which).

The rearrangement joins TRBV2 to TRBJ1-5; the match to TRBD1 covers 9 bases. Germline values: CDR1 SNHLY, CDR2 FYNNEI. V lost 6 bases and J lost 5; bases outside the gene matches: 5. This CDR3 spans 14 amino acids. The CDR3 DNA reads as TGTGCCAGCAGCGCGGGACAGGGAGATCAGCCCCAGCATTTT. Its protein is CASSAGQGDQPQHF.

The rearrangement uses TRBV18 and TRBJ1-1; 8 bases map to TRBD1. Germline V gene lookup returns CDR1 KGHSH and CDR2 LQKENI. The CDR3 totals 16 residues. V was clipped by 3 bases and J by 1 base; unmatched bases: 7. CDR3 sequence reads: CASSPYSGGPNTEAFF. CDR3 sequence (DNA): TGTGCCAGCTCACCTTATTCAGGGGGCCCGAACACTGAAGCTTTCTTT.

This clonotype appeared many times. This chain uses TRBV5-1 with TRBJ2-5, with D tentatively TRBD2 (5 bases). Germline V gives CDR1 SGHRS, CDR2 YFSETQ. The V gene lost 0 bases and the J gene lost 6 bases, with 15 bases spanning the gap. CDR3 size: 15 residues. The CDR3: CASSLAQDSRKTQYF. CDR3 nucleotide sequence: TGCGCCAGCAGCTTGGCCCAGGACTCCCGGAAGACCCAGTACTTC.

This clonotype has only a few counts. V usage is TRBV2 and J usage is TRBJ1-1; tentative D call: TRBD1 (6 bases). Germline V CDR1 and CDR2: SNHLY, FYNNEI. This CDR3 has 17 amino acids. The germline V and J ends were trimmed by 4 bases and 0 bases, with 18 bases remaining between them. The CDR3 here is CASSVRGGRLLNTEAFF. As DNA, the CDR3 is TGTGCCAGCAGTGTTCGCGGGGGGCGACTTCTGAACACTGAAGCTTTCTTT. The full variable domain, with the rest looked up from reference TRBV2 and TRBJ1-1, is EPEVTQTPSHQVTQMGQEVILRCVPISNHLYFYWYRQILGQKVEFLVSFYNNEISEKSEIFDDQFSVERPDGSNFTLKIRSTKLEDSAMYFCASSVRGGRLLNTEAFFGQGTRLTVV.

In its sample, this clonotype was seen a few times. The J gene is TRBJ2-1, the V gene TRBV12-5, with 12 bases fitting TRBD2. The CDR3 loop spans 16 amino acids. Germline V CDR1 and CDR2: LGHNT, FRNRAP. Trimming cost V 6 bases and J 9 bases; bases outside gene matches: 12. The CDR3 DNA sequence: TGTGCTAGTGGCCCTAACCTAGCGGGGGGGCTCGGTGAGCAGTTCTTC. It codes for CASGPNLAGGLGEQFF.

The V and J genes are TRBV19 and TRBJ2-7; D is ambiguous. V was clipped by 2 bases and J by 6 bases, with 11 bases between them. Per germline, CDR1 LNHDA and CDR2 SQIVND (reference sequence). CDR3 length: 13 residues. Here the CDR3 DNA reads TGTGCCAGTAGTATATTGTTGGGTGGCGAGCAGTACGTC. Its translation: CASSILLGGEQYV.

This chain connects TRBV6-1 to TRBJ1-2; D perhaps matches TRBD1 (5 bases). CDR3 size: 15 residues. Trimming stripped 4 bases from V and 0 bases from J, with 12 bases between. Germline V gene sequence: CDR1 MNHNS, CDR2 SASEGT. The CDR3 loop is CASSARQISNYGYTF. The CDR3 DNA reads TGTGCCAGCAGTGCGAGACAGATCTCTAACTATGGCTACACCTTC.

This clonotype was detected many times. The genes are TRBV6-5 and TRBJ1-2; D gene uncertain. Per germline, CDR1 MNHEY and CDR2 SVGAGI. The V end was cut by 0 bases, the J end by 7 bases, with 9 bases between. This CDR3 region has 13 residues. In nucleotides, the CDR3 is TGTGCCAGCAGTTACTCGAAGGCAATTGGCTACACCTTC. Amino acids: CASSYSKAIGYTF.

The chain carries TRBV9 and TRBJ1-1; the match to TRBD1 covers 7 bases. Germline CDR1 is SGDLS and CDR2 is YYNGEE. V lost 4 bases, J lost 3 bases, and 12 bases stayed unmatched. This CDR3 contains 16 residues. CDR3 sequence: CASSPRQGLPYTEAFF. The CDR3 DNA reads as TGTGCCAGCAGCCCTCGACAGGGTTTACCATACACTGAAGCTTTCTTT.

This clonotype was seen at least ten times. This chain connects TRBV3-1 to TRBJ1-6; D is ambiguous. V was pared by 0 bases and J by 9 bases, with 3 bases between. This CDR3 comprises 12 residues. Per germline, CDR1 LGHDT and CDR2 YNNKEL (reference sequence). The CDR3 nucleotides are TGTGCCAGCAGCCAAGAGGGTTCACCCCTCCACTTT. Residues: CASSQEGSPLHF.

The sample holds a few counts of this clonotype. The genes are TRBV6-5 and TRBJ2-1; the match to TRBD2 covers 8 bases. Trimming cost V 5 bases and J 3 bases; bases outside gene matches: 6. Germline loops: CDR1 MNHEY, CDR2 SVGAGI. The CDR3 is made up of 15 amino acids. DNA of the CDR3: TGTGCCAGCAGTAACCGGGGGGGCTTCTACAATGAGCAGTTCTTC. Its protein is CASSNRGGFYNEQFF.

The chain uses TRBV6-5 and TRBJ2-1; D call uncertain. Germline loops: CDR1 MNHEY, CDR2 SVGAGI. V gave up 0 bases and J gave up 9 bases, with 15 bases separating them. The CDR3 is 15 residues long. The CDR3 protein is CASSYSHWAVGEQFF. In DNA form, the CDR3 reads TGTGCCAGCAGTTACTCTCATTGGGCCGTGGGTGAGCAGTTCTTC.

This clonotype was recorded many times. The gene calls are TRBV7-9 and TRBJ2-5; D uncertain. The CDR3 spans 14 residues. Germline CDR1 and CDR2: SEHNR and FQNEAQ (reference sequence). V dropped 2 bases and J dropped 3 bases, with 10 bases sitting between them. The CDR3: CASSLKVGKETQYF. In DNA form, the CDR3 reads TGTGCCAGCAGCTTAAAGGTGGGAAAAGAGACCCAGTACTTC.

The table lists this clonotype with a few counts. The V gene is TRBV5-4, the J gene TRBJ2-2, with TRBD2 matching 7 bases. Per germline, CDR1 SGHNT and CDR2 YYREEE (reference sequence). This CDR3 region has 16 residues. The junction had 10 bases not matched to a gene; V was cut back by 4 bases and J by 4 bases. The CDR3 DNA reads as TGTGCCAGCAGCCCGGGGGGTACGATAGGCACCGGGGAGCTGTTTTTT. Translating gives CASSPGGTIGTGELFF.

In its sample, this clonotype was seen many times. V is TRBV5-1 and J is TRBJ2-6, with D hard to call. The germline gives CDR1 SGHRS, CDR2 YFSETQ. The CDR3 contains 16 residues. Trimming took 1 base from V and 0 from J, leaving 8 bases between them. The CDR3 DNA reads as TGCGCCAGCAGCTTGTCAAAGCTCTCTGGGGCCAACGTCCTGACTTTC. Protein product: CASSLSKLSGANVLTF.

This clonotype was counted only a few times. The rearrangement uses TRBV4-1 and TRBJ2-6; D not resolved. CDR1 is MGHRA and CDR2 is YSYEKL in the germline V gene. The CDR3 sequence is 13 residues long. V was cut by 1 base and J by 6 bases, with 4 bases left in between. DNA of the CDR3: TGCGCCAGCAGCCAAGTTTCGGCCAACGTCCTGACTTTC. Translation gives CASSQVSANVLTF.